A single sample is the source of the 24 T cell receptor beta chains below, sequenced in a study of blood T cell repertoires in COVID-19. TCRdb keeps only in-frame clones here, not all; method: immunoSEQ multiplex PCR. The data show more than 150,000 clones, approximately 80% seen once. Sequencing was done on a sample of PBMCs or T cells enriched from blood (not recorded which). The receptors stem from a man aged 35 to 55 who had recovered from COVID-19.

The chain recombines TRBV18 with TRBJ2-1; TRBD2 is a possible D gene (5 bases). Germline CDR1 reads KGHSH; CDR2 reads LQKENI. The CDR3 consists of 13 residues. Trimming stripped 1 base from V and 5 bases from J, with 6 bases between. The CDR3 DNA follows: TGTGCCAGCTCACCACGGCGGGACAATGAGCAGTTCTTC. Amino acid sequence: CASSPRRDNEQFF.

This chain joins TRBV18 and TRBJ2-5; 10 bases map to TRBD2. The germline V gene encodes CDR1 KGHSH and CDR2 LQKENI. CDR3 length equals 16 residues. Trimming at V came to 3 bases and at J to 3 bases, leaving 7 bases not matched to a gene. The CDR3, as DNA: TGTGCCAGCTCACCTCAATCTAGCGGGAGAAAAGAGACCCAGTACTTC. Residues: CASSPQSSGRKETQYF.

This chain connects TRBV19 to TRBJ2-5; D might be TRBD1 (7 bases). CDR1 and CDR2 from the germline V gene are LNHDA and SQIVND (reference sequence). The V and J ends lost 2 bases and 0 bases respectively, with 13 bases between them. The CDR3 length is 16 residues. The CDR3 bases are TGTGCCAGTAGTATAACAGGGGACTCCTACCAAGAGACCCAGTACTTC. This sequence encodes CASSITGDSYQETQYF.

This clone came up once. V usage is TRBV7-3 and J usage is TRBJ2-3; TRBD2 agrees at 8 bases. Trimming at V came to 2 bases and at J to 2 bases, leaving 6 bases not matched to a gene. The CDR3 sequence is 16 residues long. Germline CDR1 SGHTA, CDR2 FQGTGA. CDR3 nucleotides: TGTGCCAGCAGCTTAGGCCCAGCGGGGGCCACAGATACGCAGTATTTT. Protein sequence: CASSLGPAGATDTQYF. Full variable domain (missing parts from reference TRBV7-3 and TRBJ2-3): GAGVSQTPSNKVTEKGKYVELRCDPISGHTALYWYRQSLGQGPEFLIYFQGTGAADDSGLPNDRFFAVRPEGSVSTLKIQRTERGDSAVYLCASSLGPAGATDTQYFGPGTRLTVL.

The chain joins TRBV11-2 to TRBJ2-7; D is perhaps TRBD2 (5 bases). Germline lookup yields CDR1 SGHAT and CDR2 FQNNGV. CDR3 length: 14 amino acids. Between the trimmed V and J ends, which lost 1 base and 2 bases, there was a span of 9 bases. The CDR3: CASSLGGRTYEQYF. DNA of the CDR3: TGTGCCAGCAGCTTAGGCGGGCGCACCTACGAGCAGTACTTC.

This chain joins TRBV28 and TRBJ1-1; D gene unclear. Germline V gene lookup returns CDR1 MDHEN and CDR2 SYDVKM. The V gene lost 2 bases and the J gene lost 4 bases, with 8 bases spanning the gap. CDR3 length equals 13 residues. The CDR3, as DNA: TGTGCCAGCAGTTTACCCATCCCCACTGAAGCTTTCTTT. It is translated as CASSLPIPTEAFF.

The chain is built from TRBV2 and TRBJ1-1; D uncertain. The ends were cut back, 8 bases at V and 3 bases at J, with 4 bases in the middle. This CDR3 has 10 amino acids. Germline V gene data show CDR1 as SNHLY and CDR2 as FYNNEI. The CDR3 is CASGDTEAFF. CDR3 coding DNA: TGTGCCAGCGGAGACACTGAAGCTTTCTTT.

The rearrangement links TRBV28 to TRBJ1-2; weak D call: TRBD1 (6 bases). Germline CDR1 is MDHEN and CDR2 is SYDVKM. The V end was cut by 5 bases, the J end by 8 bases, with 18 bases between. CDR3 length equals 14 residues. This CDR3 reads CASSPPDSPVGYTF. The CDR3 DNA is TGTGCCAGCAGTCCCCCGGACAGTCCAGTCGGCTACACCTTC.

This chain links TRBV11-3 with TRBJ1-1; D ambiguous. V was pared by 3 bases and J by 1 base, with 6 bases between. CDR1 is SGHNT, CDR2 YENEEA, per germline. The CDR3 totals 13 residues. The DNA for the CDR3 is TGTGCCAGCAGCTTTTCATCGAACACTGAAGCTTTCTTT. Translating it yields CASSFSSNTEAFF.

This sequence joins TRBV6-2 or TRBV6-3 and TRBJ2-7, with D possibly matching TRBD1 (6 bases). The CDR3 runs 13 residues. Per the germline V gene, CDR1 is MNHEY and CDR2 is SVGEGT. Trimming removed 2 bases at V and 4 bases at J, with 9 bases between. The CDR3 region is CASSYGQPYEQYV. Here the CDR3 DNA reads TGTGCCAGCAGTTACGGACAGCCTTACGAGCAGTACGTC.

This chain joins TRBV6-5 and TRBJ1-2; TRBD1 matches at 10 bases. Germline CDR1 is MNHEY and CDR2 is SVGAGI. With V trimmed by 5 bases and J by 5 bases, 8 bases remained unmatched. The CDR3 extends over 15 amino acids. The CDR3 region is CASSPNGQGGYGYTF. The CDR3 DNA reads TGTGCCAGCAGTCCCAACGGACAGGGGGGATATGGCTACACCTTC.

The chain uses TRBV19 and TRBJ1-5; 7 bases are shared with TRBD1. Germline loops: CDR1 LNHDA, CDR2 SQIVND (reference sequence). The J segment lost 5 bases and the V segment lost 4 bases, leaving 8 bases of the junction unmatched. CDR3 length: 15 residues. CDR3 DNA: TGTGCCAGTAGTACGACGAAAACAGGGGATCAGCCCCAGCATTTT. Its protein product is CASSTTKTGDQPQHF.

CDR3 loop: CASRERPSGGATQYF. CDR3 sequence (DNA): TGTGCCAGCAGGGAACGCCCTAGCGGGGGTGCGACCCAGTACTTC. This chain connects TRBV2 to TRBJ2-5; TRBD2 aligns across 10 bases. The CDR3 is made up of 15 amino acids. J gave up 7 bases and V 6 bases, and 11 bases lay outside the gene matches. In germline, CDR1 is SNHLY, CDR2 FYNNEI.

The chain combines TRBV3-1 (or the pseudogene TRBV3-2) with TRBJ1-2, with D maybe TRBD1 (5 bases). Germline V gene data show CDR1 as LGHDT and CDR2 as YNNKEL (reference sequence). CDR3 length: 14 amino acids. V gave up 4 bases and J gave up 7 bases, with 16 bases separating them. In DNA, the CDR3 is TGTGCCAGCAGCCTCGGGACCACGGAGGGTGGCTACACCTTC. Translated: CASSLGTTEGGYTF.

The chain combines TRBV30 with TRBJ2-1, with 7 positions matching TRBD2. After removal of 0 bases from V and 3 bases from J, the junction contained 5 bases not matched to a gene. Germline V gene data show CDR1 as GTSNPN and CDR2 as SVGIG (reference sequence). This CDR3 contains 15 residues. The CDR3 loop is CAWSVTAGFYNEQFF. Written as DNA, the CDR3 is TGTGCCTGGAGTGTAACAGCGGGGTTCTACAATGAGCAGTTCTTC.

This chain joins TRBV28 and TRBJ1-3; tentative D call: TRBD1 (5 bases). This CDR3 has 14 residues. V dropped 6 bases and J dropped 5 bases, with 14 bases sitting between them. Germline assignment: CDR1 MDHEN and CDR2 SYDVKM. The CDR3 is CASSPRAIRNTIYF. The CDR3 DNA reads as TGTGCCAGCAGCCCCAGGGCTATAAGAAACACCATATATTTT.

For the CDR3, the DNA is TGTGCCAGCAGCTTAGAGGCTAGCGGGAGTTACGAGCAGTACTTC. Its protein product is CASSLEASGSYEQYF. This rearrangement joins TRBV7-9 to TRBJ2-7, with 10 bases aligning to TRBD2. V shed 1 base and J 4 bases; nucleotides not matched to a gene: 4. CDR3 length: 15 amino acids. The V gene's germline CDR1 is SEHNR and CDR2 FQNEAQ (reference sequence).

The CDR3 sequence: CASSQDRGVADTQYF. The DNA for the CDR3 is TGCGCCAGCAGCCAAGATCGGGGAGTGGCAGATACGCAGTATTTT. The gene calls are TRBV4-3 and TRBJ2-3; possible D gene TRBD2, 5 bases. From germline, CDR1 is LGHNA and CDR2 YSLEER. V was shortened by 0 bases and J by 4 bases, with 11 bases between the two germline ends. The CDR3 runs to 15 residues.

The chain recombines TRBV4-2 with TRBJ2-1; 15 bases are a match to TRBD2. Germline V lookup: CDR1 LGHNA, CDR2 YNFKEQ. This CDR3 has 18 residues. The V and J ends lost 0 bases and 2 bases, in that order; junction bases with no gene match: 2. This CDR3 reads CASSQEGLAGGTYNEQFF. The CDR3 DNA follows: TGTGCCAGCAGCCAAGAGGGACTAGCGGGAGGCACCTACAATGAGCAGTTCTTC.

This chain uses TRBV27 with TRBJ2-7, with D perhaps TRBD1 (6 bases). V was clipped by 5 bases and J by 3 bases, with 14 bases between them. The CDR3 runs to 14 residues. Germline CDR1 reads MNHEY; CDR2 reads SMNVEV (reference sequence). DNA of the CDR3: TGTGCCAGCAGTCCCGGGACACGTCTCTACGAGCAGTACTTC. Translation gives CASSPGTRLYEQYF.

About this clone: Distinct nucleotide sequences in the sample also encode this CDR3. This chain connects TRBV7-2 to TRBJ2-3; D unclear. The length of the CDR3 is 12 residues. V was pared by 3 bases and J by 5 bases, with 6 bases between. Germline V gene lookup returns CDR1 SGHTA and CDR2 FQGNSA. This CDR3 reads CASSFLRDTQYF. Here the CDR3 DNA reads TGTGCCAGCAGCTTCCTCAGAGATACGCAGTATTTT.

V and J are TRBV2 and TRBJ2-1; 11 nucleotides line up with TRBD2. Unmatched junction bases numbered 6, after V lost 6 bases and J lost 2 bases. Germline values: CDR1 SNHLY, CDR2 FYNNEI. This CDR3 is 16 amino acids long. CDR3 sequence: CASRGTSGRTYNEQFF. The CDR3 bases are TGTGCCAGCAGAGGGACTAGCGGAAGGACCTACAATGAGCAGTTCTTC.

The chain couples TRBV2 to TRBJ1-1; D not certain. The germline gives CDR1 SNHLY, CDR2 FYNNEI. The CDR3 is made up of 13 amino acids. V lost 8 bases and J 1 base, leaving 11 bases between the germline ends. The CDR3 is CASLAQPNTEAFF. CDR3 bases: TGTGCCAGCCTAGCTCAGCCGAACACTGAAGCTTTCTTT.

The chain joins TRBV30 to TRBJ1-2, with unresolved D. This CDR3 has 14 residues. Germline CDR1 reads GTSNPN; CDR2 reads SVGIG (reference sequence). Between the trimmed V and J ends, which lost 5 bases and 7 bases, there was a span of 20 bases. The CDR3 loop reads CAWVTLPQEGGYTF. The DNA of the CDR3 is TGTGCCTGGGTAACCCTCCCTCAGGAGGGTGGCTACACCTTC.